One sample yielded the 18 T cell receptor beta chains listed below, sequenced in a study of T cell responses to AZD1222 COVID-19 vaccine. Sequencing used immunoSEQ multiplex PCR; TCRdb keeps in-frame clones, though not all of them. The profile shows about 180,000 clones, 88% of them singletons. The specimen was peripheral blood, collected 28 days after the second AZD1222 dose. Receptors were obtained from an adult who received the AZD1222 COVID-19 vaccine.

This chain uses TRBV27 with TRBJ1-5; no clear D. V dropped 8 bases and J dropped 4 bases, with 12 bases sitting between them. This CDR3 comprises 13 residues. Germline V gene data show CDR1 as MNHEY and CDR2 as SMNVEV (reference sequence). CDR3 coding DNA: TGTGCCAGCCGCTCGGGGAATAATCAGCCCCAGCATTTT. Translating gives CASRSGNNQPQHF.

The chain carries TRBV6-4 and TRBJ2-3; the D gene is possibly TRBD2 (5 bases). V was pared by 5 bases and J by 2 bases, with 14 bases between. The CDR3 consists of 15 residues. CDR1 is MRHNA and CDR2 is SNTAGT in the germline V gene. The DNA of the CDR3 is TGTGCCAGCAGTCCGAAGCAACGGGACACAGATACGCAGTATTTT. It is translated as CASSPKQRDTDTQYF.

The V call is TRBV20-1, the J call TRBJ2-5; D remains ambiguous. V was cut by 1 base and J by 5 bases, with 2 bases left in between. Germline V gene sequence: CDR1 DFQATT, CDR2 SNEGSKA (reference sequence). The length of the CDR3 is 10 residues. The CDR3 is CSARVETQYF. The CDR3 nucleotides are TGCAGTGCTAGAGTTGAGACCCAGTACTTC.

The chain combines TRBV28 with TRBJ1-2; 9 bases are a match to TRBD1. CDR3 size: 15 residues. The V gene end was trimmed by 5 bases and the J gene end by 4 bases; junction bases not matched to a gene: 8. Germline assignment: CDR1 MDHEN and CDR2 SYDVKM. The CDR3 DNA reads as TGTGCCAGCAGTCAGACAGGGGGAGTTGGCTATGGCTACACCTTC. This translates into CASSQTGGVGYGYTF.

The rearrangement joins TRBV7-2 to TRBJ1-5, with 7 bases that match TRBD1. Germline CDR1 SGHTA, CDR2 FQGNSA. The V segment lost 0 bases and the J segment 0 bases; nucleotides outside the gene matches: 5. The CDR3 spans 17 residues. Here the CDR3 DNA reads TGTGCCAGCAGCTTAGCACCTCAGGGGGTTAGCAATCAGCCCCAGCATTTT. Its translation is CASSLAPQGVSNQPQHF.

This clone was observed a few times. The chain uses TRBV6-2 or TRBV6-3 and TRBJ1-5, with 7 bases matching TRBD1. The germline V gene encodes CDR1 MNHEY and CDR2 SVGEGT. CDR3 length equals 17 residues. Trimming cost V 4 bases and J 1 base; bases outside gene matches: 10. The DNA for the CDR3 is TGTGCCAGCAGTTCCTACTCAGGGGGTGGGAGCAATCAGCCCCAGCATTTT. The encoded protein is CASSSYSGGGSNQPQHF.

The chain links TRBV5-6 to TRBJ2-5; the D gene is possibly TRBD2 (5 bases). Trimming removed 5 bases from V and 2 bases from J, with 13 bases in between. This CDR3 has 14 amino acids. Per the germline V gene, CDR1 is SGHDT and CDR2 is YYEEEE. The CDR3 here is CASSPQRRQETQYF. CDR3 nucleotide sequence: TGTGCCAGCAGTCCCCAGCGGAGACAAGAGACCCAGTACTTC.

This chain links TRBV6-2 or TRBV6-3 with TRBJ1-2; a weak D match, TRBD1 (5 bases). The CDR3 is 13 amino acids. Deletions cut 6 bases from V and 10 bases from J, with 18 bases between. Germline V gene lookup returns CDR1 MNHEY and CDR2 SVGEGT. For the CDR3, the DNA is TGTGCCAGCAGCCGGGGGAGGGGAGAAGTCTACACCTTC. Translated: CASSRGRGEVYTF.

Here the CDR3 reads CASSEQSSGNTIYF. The CDR3 region has the DNA TGTGCCAGCAGCGAACAGAGCTCTGGAAACACCATATATTTT. The chain uses TRBV9 and TRBJ1-3; D uncertain. Germline CDR1 SGDLS, CDR2 YYNGEE. The CDR3 runs to 14 residues. V was shortened by 3 bases and J by 0 bases, with 7 bases between the two germline ends.

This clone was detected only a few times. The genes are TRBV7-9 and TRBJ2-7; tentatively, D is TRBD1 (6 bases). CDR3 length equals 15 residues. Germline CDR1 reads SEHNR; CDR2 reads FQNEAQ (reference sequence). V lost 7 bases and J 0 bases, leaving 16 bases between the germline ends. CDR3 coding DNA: TGTGCCAGCACTATACTCTCAGGGGACTCCTACGAGCAGTACTTC. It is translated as CASTILSGDSYEQYF.

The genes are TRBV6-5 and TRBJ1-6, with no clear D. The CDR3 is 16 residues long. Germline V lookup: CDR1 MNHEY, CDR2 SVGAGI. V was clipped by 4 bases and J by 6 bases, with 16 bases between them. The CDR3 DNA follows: TGTGCCAGCAGTTCTCCTCCCCCCGGCGGTAATTCACCCCTCCACTTT. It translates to CASSSPPPGGNSPLHF.

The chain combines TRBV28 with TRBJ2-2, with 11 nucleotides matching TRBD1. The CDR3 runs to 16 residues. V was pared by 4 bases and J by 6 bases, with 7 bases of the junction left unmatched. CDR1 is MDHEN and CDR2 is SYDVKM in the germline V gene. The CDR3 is CASSSFPGQGAGELFF. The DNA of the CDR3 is TGTGCCAGCAGTTCCTTCCCGGGACAGGGGGCCGGGGAGCTGTTTTTT. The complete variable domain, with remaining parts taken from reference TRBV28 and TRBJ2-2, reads DVKVTQSSRYLVKRTGEKVFLECVQDMDHENMFWYRQDPGLGLRLIYFSYDVKMKEKGDIPEGYSVSREKKERFSLILESASTNQTSMYLCASSSFPGQGAGELFFGEGSRLTVL.

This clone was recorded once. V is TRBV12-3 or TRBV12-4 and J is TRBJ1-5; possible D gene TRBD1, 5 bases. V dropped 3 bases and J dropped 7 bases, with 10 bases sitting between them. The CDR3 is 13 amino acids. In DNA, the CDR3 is TGTGCCAGCAGTTTGCAGGGTTTACAGCCCCAGCATTTT. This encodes CASSLQGLQPQHF.

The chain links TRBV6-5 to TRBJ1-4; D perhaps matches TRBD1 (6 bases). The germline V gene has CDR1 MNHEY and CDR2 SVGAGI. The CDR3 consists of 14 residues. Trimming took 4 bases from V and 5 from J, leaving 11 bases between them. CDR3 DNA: TGTGCCAGCAGTTTGACACAGGGAAATGAAAAACTGTTTTTT. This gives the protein CASSLTQGNEKLFF.

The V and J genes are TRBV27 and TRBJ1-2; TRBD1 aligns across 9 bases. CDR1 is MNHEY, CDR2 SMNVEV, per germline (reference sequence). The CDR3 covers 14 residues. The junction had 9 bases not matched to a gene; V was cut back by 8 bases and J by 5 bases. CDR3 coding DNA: TGTGCCAGCGGAGGGGACAGGGAGTTTTATGGCTACACCTTC. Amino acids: CASGGDREFYGYTF.

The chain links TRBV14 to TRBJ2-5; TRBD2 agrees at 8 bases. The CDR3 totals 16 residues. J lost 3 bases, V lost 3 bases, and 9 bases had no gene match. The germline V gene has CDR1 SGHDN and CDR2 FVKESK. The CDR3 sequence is CASSHQKAGGKETQYF. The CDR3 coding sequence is TGTGCCAGCAGCCACCAGAAGGCGGGGGGCAAAGAGACCCAGTACTTC.

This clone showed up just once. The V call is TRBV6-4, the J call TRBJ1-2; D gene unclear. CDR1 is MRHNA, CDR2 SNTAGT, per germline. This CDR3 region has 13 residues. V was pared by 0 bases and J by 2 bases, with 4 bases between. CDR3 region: CASSDSGNYGYTF. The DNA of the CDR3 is TGTGCCAGCAGTGACTCAGGGAACTATGGCTACACCTTC.

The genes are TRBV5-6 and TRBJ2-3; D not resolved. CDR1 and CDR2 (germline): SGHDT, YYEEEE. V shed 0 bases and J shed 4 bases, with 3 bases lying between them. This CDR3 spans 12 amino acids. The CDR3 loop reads CASSLGSDTQYF. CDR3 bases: TGTGCCAGCAGCTTGGGGTCAGATACGCAGTATTTT.